This record covers a single T cell receptor (beta chain). These data belong to a study of identical twins. Each CDR3 protein is one row after TCRdb ran MiXCR on the 5' RACE reads. The sample has around 550,000 distinct CDR3 sequences, 13% to 15% seen once. The data were also submitted as part of a second study, on yellow fever vaccine responses in identical twins.

This receptor was identified in a woman in her late teens or twenties in good health. The sequenced material came from CD4+ T cells sorted from blood.

The CDR3 sequence is CASSLPGLAGEETQYF. The CDR3 DNA reads TGCGCCAGCAGCTTGCCGGGACTAGCGGGAGAAGAGACCCAGTACTTC. V is TRBV5-1 and J is TRBJ2-5; TRBD2 agrees at 14 bases. Germline V gene sequence: CDR1 SGHRS, CDR2 YFSETQ. With V trimmed by 1 base and J by 3 bases, 2 bases remained unmatched. The CDR3 runs 16 residues.